These T cell receptor beta chains were read from a single sample in a study of early stage breast cancer tumors. This table comes from immunoSEQ multiplex PCR, and its TCRdb copy is limited to in-frame clones, with some not included. The repertoire includes 25,000 to 35,000 clones, 80% to 90% of them detected once, and about a tenth sits in the top ten. The sample comprised blood. Source of these receptors: a person aged 50 to 59 with breast cancer. The CDR3 runs from the conserved cysteine through the conserved F or W. Each record gives: J gene, D gene, clone size, V gene, CDR3 DNA, CDR3 protein. D genes are given only for firm matches. Size values are once, few and many counts, or a class for expanded clones, and some rows have none.

TRBJ2-7 . . TRBV28 TGTGCCAGCAGTTCAATCTACGAGCAGTACTTC CASSSIYEQYF
TRBJ2-5 TRBD2 once TRBV5-1 TGCGCCAGCAGCTTGCTGGCAGCGGGAGGGCAAGAGACCCAGTACTTC CASSLLAAGGQETQYF
TRBJ2-3 TRBD1 . TRBV7-9 TGTGCCAGCAGCCCGGGACAGGGTGGATTCCTTGGAGATACGCAGTATTTT CASSPGQGGFLGDTQYF
TRBJ1-2 . . TRBV7-9 TGTGCCAGCAGTCGGGACTGGGGTGGCTACACCTTC CASSRDWGGYTF
TRBJ2-3 TRBD2 . TRBV7-9 TGTGCCAGCAGCTTGACCGGGAGGGATACGCAGTATTTT CASSLTGRDTQYF
TRBJ2-1 TRBD1 . TRBV10-1 TGCGCCAGCAGTCCGACAGGGGGATTCGTCAATGAGCAGTTCTTC CASSPTGGFVNEQFF
TRBJ1-3 . few TRBV9 TGTGCCAGCAGCGTAGGGGGGCTTGGAAACACCATATATTTT CASSVGGLGNTIYF
TRBJ2-1 . . TRBV4-3 TGCGCCAGCAGCCTTCAGGGAAAGGGGTCCTATGAGCAGTTCTTC CASSLQGKGSYEQFF
TRBJ2-3 . . TRBV7-9 TGTGCCAGCAGCTTGAGAGGGGCTACCACAGATACGCAGTATTTT CASSLRGATTDTQYF
TRBJ2-1 . . TRBV7-3 TGTGCCAGCAGCACTAGCTTCGACAATGAGCAGTTCTTC CASSTSFDNEQFF
TRBJ1-2 . . TRBV30 TGTGCCTGGAGTGTACGTCCCGGGGGCGGACGGGGCTACACCTTC CAWSVRPGGGRGYTF
TRBJ2-3 . . TRBV18 TGTGCCAGCTCCAGGGCCTCGGGGGGCACAGATACGCAGTATTTT CASSRASGGTDTQYF
TRBJ2-1 . . TRBV6-5 TGTGCCAGCAGTTACAGGCCGTACAATGAGCAGTTCTTC CASSYRPYNEQFF
TRBJ2-1 TRBD2 . TRBV6-1 TGTGCCAGCAGTAGCGGGGGGGTCAATGAGCAGTTCTTC CASSSGGVNEQFF
TRBJ2-2 TRBD2 . TRBV7-2 TGTGCCAGCAGCTCGGGACTAGCGGCGAACACCGGGGAGCTGTTTTTT CASSSGLAANTGELFF
TRBJ2-7 . . TRBV7-2 TGTGCCAGCAGCTTGGCTAGCGACTCCTACGAGCAGTACTTC CASSLASDSYEQYF
TRBJ1-3 TRBD1 . TRBV6-6 TGTGCCAGCAGTAAACGACAGGGGGCTTTGGGAAACACCATATATTTT CASSKRQGALGNTIYF
TRBJ1-2 . . TRBV19 TGTGCCAGTAGTATAGATCTAACTCGTCTCTATGGCTACACCTTC CASSIDLTRLYGYTF
TRBJ1-5 . . TRBV5-1 TGCGCCAGCAGCTTGGGAGTGGGGCCACACAATCAGCCCCAGCATTTT CASSLGVGPHNQPQHF
TRBJ1-4 . . TRBV28 TGTGCCAGCAGTTTAAAACCCCCCAATGAAAAACTGTTTTTT CASSLKPPNEKLFF
TRBJ1-2 . . TRBV5-6 TGTGCCAGCAGCTTGGCGGATGGCTATGGCTACACCTTC CASSLADGYGYTF
TRBJ2-2 TRBD2 . TRBV18 TGTGCCAGCTCACAAGGACTAGCTGGCGGGGAGCTGTTTTTT CASSQGLAGGELFF
TRBJ2-1 . . TRBV7-2 TGTGCCAGCAGCTTAACCCCAGGGCCTTTTAATGAGCAGTTCTTC CASSLTPGPFNEQFF
TRBJ1-1 . . TRBV11-2 TGTGCCAGCAGCTCCGAGGGGCACACTGAAGCTTTCTTT CASSSEGHTEAFF
TRBJ1-2 TRBD1 . TRBV19 TGTGCCACCCGGACAGGGTTCTCCGCTAACTATGGCTACACCTTC CATRTGFSANYGYTF
TRBJ1-5 . once TRBV15 TGTGCCACCAGTACTACTCCGCCCCTCAATCAGCCCCAGCATTTT CATSTTPPLNQPQHF
TRBJ1-2 . . TRBV7-9 TGTGCCAGCCCTCCAGAAGGGGTTTACTATGGCTACACCTTC CASPPEGVYYGYTF
TRBJ1-1 . few TRBV19 TGTGCCAGTATTGCCAGGGGCACTGAAGCTTTCTTT CASIARGTEAFF
TRBJ1-1 . . TRBV11-2 TGTGCCAGCAGCGCCAGATTGTACACTGAAGCTTTCTTT CASSARLYTEAFF
TRBJ1-2 . . TRBV19 TGTGCCAGTAGTATTTTTGGCGGAGATAACTATGGCTACACCTTC CASSIFGGDNYGYTF
TRBJ1-5 . . TRBV19 TGTGCCAGTAGTATAGATCGATCTAGCAATCAGCCCCAGCATTTT CASSIDRSSNQPQHF
TRBJ1-6 . . TRBV5-1 TGCGCCAGCAGCCAGAATAATTCACCCCTCCACTTT CASSQNNSPLHF
TRBJ2-1 TRBD2 once TRBV7-9 TGTGCCAGCAGCTCTAGCGGGAGCGTCTACAATGAGCAGTTCTTC CASSSSGSVYNEQFF
TRBJ1-5 . . TRBV28 TGTGCCAGCAGTTTATTGAGAACCGACACGGCCCAGCATTTT CASSLLRTDTAQHF
TRBJ1-1 . . TRBV5-1 TGCGCCAGCAGCTTGGGGGGACTGTTGAACACTGAAGCTTTCTTT CASSLGGLLNTEAFF
TRBJ2-5 TRBD2 . TRBV7-8 TGTGCCAGCAGCCTTCTAAGACTAGCGGAAGAGACCCAGTACTTC CASSLLRLAEETQYF
TRBJ2-2 TRBD1 . TRBV19 TGTGCCAGTACCAAAGGGGACAGCCGCACCGGGGAGCTGTTTTTT CASTKGDSRTGELFF
TRBJ1-3 . . TRBV4-3 TGCGCCAGCCGTGCGCTCCCTGGAAACACCATATATTTT CASRALPGNTIYF
TRBJ2-3 . . TRBV28 TGTGCCAGCAGTTTATCCAGAGTAGCAGATACGCAGTATTTT CASSLSRVADTQYF
TRBJ1-4 . . TRBV30 TGTGCCTGGTCGGACAGACCCAATGAAAAACTGTTTTTT CAWSDRPNEKLFF
TRBJ1-1 TRBD1 . TRBV7-9 TGTGCCAGCAGCCCGGGACAGCTCAACACTGAAGCTTTCTTT CASSPGQLNTEAFF
TRBJ1-1 . . TRBV5-1 TGCGCCAGCAGTAAGACAGGGAACACTGAAGCTTTCTTT CASSKTGNTEAFF
TRBJ2-1 . . TRBV18 TGTGCCAGCTCACACTCCCCGGCAGGGTCCTCCTACAATGAGCAGTTCTTC CASSHSPAGSSYNEQFF
TRBJ2-3 TRBD2 . TRBV5-4 TGTGCCAGCAGCGCTCGTAGCGGGGGGAACACAGATACGCAGTATTTT CASSARSGGNTDTQYF
TRBJ1-1 . once TRBV5-4 TGTGCCAGCAGCTTGTTGACCGCCCAAAGCATGAACACTGAAGCTTTCTTT CASSLLTAQSMNTEAFF
TRBJ2-3 TRBD2 . TRBV7-6 TGTGCCAGCAGCTCAACCCTAGCGGCTAGCACAGATACGCAGTATTTT CASSSTLAASTDTQYF
TRBJ2-7 TRBD1 . TRBV19 TGTGCCAGTAGTAAGACGACAGGGGGCTGGAGGGAGCAGTACTTC CASSKTTGGWREQYF
TRBJ2-5 . . TRBV28 TGTGCCAGCAGTACAGGGCGAAGTCGGACCCAGTACTTC CASSTGRSRTQYF
TRBJ1-5 . few TRBV2 TGTGCCAGCACCGCAAGCCAGGGGCCAGATCAGCCCCAGCATTTT CASTASQGPDQPQHF
TRBJ2-7 . . TRBV4-1 TGCGCCAGCAGCCAAAGTAGGGCCGCGGCGAGTTACGAGCAGTACTTC CASSQSRAAASYEQYF
TRBJ1-2 . . TRBV4-3 TGCGCCAGCAGCCACCTTGGTGACAGCCTCTATGGCTACACCTTC CASSHLGDSLYGYTF
TRBJ2-3 TRBD2 . TRBV5-1 TGCGCCAGCAGCTTGGGACTAGCGGGGGGAGATACGCAGTATTTT CASSLGLAGGDTQYF